One T cell receptor beta chain is described in this entry. Antigen: not known. This entry belongs to a study of T cell responses to AZD1222 COVID-19 vaccine. General observations from the study: Nearly half of spike-specific TCRs reportedly target variant regions that are unmutated in the B.1.351 and B.1.1.7 variants. With two AZD1222 doses given, Spike-specific TCR breadth and depth both rose. Scientists sampled the repertoires only once the peak T cell response had passed.

The V segment lost 5 bases and the J segment 6 bases; nucleotides outside the gene matches: 10. Germline assignment: CDR1 SGHDT and CDR2 YYEEEE. The CDR3 extends over 15 amino acids. Measured with immunoSEQ multiplex PCR; TCRdb has only the in-frame clones, and not every one. The repertoire holds around 130,000 clones, around 90% seen once, with 4.5% to 7% in the top ten. The sequence derives from an adult who received the AZD1222 COVID-19 vaccine. Material: peripheral blood, obtained 28 days after the second AZD1222 dose. The gene calls are TRBV5-6 and TRBJ2-2, with 7 bases that match TRBD1. The CDR3 spells CASSSLDRVAGELFF. CDR3 bases: TGTGCCAGCAGTTCACTCGACAGGGTGGCCGGGGAGCTGTTTTTT.